Sequencing of this T cell receptor (beta chain) was carried out in a study of cytomegalovirus exposure and HLA in healthy donors. PCR primers comprised 60 Vbeta and 13 Jbeta primers. Data came from immunoSEQ multiplex PCR; TCRdb stores just in-frame clones and leaves some out. The table shows under 150,000 clones, with roughly 77% occurring only once. Trimming cost V 6 bases and J 1 base, with 9 bases left between them. CDR3 length: 12 residues. Germline CDR1 is SQVTM and CDR2 is ANQGSEA. General observations from the study: Cytomegalovirus association was listed for around 170 TCR beta chains. Compared with the approximately 670-donor mean, an Asian-associated ancestry cluster reportedly had fewer N-insertions, according to a later analysis. High sensitivity and specificity were reportedly achieved when the classifier diagnosed cytomegalovirus status.

With regard to this clone: Its antigen is unidentified.

The origin of this receptor is a woman between 40 and 50 years old in good health and CMV-seropositive. The chain uses TRBV29-1 and TRBJ2-5, with D tentatively TRBD1 (5 bases). Sample: PBMCs. For the CDR3, the DNA is TGCAGCGTGGTGACAGCCCAAGAGACCCAGTACTTC. Its translation is CSVVTAQETQYF. The full variable domain, its missing parts supplied by reference TRBV29-1 and TRBJ2-5, is SAVISQKPSRDICQRGTSLTIQCQVDSQVTMMFWYRQQPGQSLTLIATANQGSEATYESGFVIDKFPISRPNLTFSTLTVSNMSPEDSSIYLCSVVTAQETQYFGPGTRLLVL.